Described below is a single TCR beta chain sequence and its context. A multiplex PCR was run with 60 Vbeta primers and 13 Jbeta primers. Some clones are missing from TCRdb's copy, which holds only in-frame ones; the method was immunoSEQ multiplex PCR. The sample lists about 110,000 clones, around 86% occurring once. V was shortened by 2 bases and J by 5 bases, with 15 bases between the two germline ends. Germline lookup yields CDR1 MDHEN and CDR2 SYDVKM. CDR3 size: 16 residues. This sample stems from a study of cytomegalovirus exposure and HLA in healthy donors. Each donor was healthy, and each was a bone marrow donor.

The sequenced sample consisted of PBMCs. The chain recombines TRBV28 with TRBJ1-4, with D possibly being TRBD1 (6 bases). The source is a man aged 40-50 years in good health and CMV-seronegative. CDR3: CASSLQGKGENEKLFF. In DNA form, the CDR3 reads TGTGCCAGCAGTTTACAGGGAAAGGGGGAGAATGAAAAACTGTTTTTT.